The 17 T cell receptor beta chains below all came from one sample that was sequenced in a study of control samples from healthy donors and cancer patients. The table came from immunoSEQ multiplex PCR; TCRdb's copy has only in-frame clones and leaves some out. The sample yields 100,000 to 150,000 clones, about 89% seen once. The specimen sequenced was blood. These receptors originate from a man aged 55 to 70 in good health.

The chain carries TRBV5-4 and TRBJ2-5; D gene uncertain. Germline V gene lookup returns CDR1 SGHNT and CDR2 YYREEE (reference sequence). Trimming shortened V by 1 base and J by 1 base, and 8 bases separated the two germline ends. CDR3 length: 14 residues. CDR3 DNA: TGTGCCAGCAGCTTGAGTGGCAGCCAAGAGACCCAGTACTTC. It encodes CASSLSGSQETQYF.

The J gene is TRBJ2-5, the V gene TRBV3-1 (or the pseudogene TRBV3-2), with TRBD1 matching 7 bases. This CDR3 has 14 residues. Germline V gene lookup returns CDR1 LGHDT and CDR2 YNNKEL (reference sequence). Germline trimming cut 2 bases from V and 3 bases from J; bases unmatched to any gene: 3. As DNA, the CDR3 is TGTGCCAGCAGCCAAAGGGGGACAGAAGAGACCCAGTACTTC. This encodes CASSQRGTEETQYF.

This clone was counted once. J is TRBJ1-5 and V is TRBV28, with D possibly matching TRBD1 (5 bases). The germline V gene has CDR1 MDHEN and CDR2 SYDVKM. This CDR3 region has 18 residues. V was shortened by 1 base and J by 1 base, with 17 bases between the two germline ends. As DNA, the CDR3 is TGTGCCAGCAGTTTATCATATGAGTCGGGGGGAAGCAATCAGCCCCAGCATTTT. Its translation: CASSLSYESGGSNQPQHF.

The chain joins TRBV21-1 to TRBJ1-3; TRBD1 is the table's D call, not checked against the DNA. TRBV21-1 counts as a pseudogene. The CDR3 is 16 amino acids. CDR3 residues: CASSKERQGAGNTIYF. The DNA of the CDR3 is TGTGCCAGCAGCAAAGAACGACAGGGCGCTGGAAACACCATATATTTT.

The chain combines TRBV28 with TRBJ2-5; D not certain. The CDR3 spans 13 residues. V shed 5 bases and J shed 1 base, with 8 bases lying between them. Germline V gene sequence: CDR1 MDHEN, CDR2 SYDVKM. This chain's CDR3 is CASSKDVQETQYF. Here the CDR3 DNA reads TGTGCCAGCAGTAAAGACGTCCAAGAGACCCAGTACTTC.

CDR3 in DNA: TGCAGCGTTGCCCAACAGGGGGCCGGGGAGCTGTTTTTT. It is translated as CSVAQQGAGELFF. This rearrangement joins TRBV29-1 to TRBJ2-2, with TRBD1 identical over 8 bases. Germline V gene sequence: CDR1 SQVTM, CDR2 ANQGSEA. V dropped 4 bases and J dropped 6; count of bases not matched to a gene: 4. The CDR3 has 13 amino acids.

This rearrangement joins TRBV19 to TRBJ2-1; TRBD1 might be the D (5 bases). CDR3 length equals 15 residues. Deletions cut 0 bases from V and 3 bases from J, with 9 bases between. Germline-derived CDR1 and CDR2 are LNHDA and SQIVND (reference sequence). CDR3 sequence reads: CASSIEAGLYNEQFF. DNA of the CDR3: TGTGCCAGTAGTATAGAGGCAGGGCTCTACAATGAGCAGTTCTTC.

The rearrangement uses TRBV2 and TRBJ1-4, with TRBD1 matching 8 bases. CDR1 and CDR2 from the germline V gene are SNHLY and FYNNEI. The junction had 3 bases not matched to a gene; V was cut back by 6 bases and J by 3 bases. This CDR3 comprises 14 residues. Here the CDR3 DNA reads TGTGCCAGCAGGTTGACAGGGGCTAATGAAAAACTGTTTTTT. Translated, it gives CASRLTGANEKLFF.

This clone was picked up one time. This sequence joins TRBV9 and TRBJ2-5; weak D call: TRBD2 (6 bases). Trimming took off 2 bases at V and 2 bases at J, with 16 bases between the two ends. The CDR3 contains 16 residues. Germline CDR1 SGDLS, CDR2 YYNGEE. The CDR3: CASSVSPGTQQETQYF. CDR3 sequence (DNA): TGTGCCAGCAGCGTCTCTCCCGGGACTCAACAAGAGACCCAGTACTTC.

V is TRBV4-1 and J is TRBJ1-2; 7 bases are a match to TRBD1. CDR1 is MGHRA, CDR2 YSYEKL, per germline. V dropped 1 base and J dropped 0; count of bases not matched to a gene: 8. CDR3 size: 17 residues. The CDR3 DNA follows: TGCGCCAGCAGCCAAGTGCCCGGGACAGCGACTAACTATGGCTACACCTTC. Residues: CASSQVPGTATNYGYTF.

This sequence joins TRBV11-2 and TRBJ2-5; TRBD1 might be the D (6 bases). Trimming cost V 5 bases and J 0 bases, with 10 bases left between them. Germline CDR1 reads SGHAT; CDR2 reads FQNNGV. The CDR3 extends over 14 amino acids. CDR3 region: CASSPRDNQETQYF. In DNA, the CDR3 is TGTGCCAGCAGCCCACGGGACAACCAAGAGACCCAGTACTTC.

This clone was seen once. The chain recombines TRBV6-5 with TRBJ1-5; D may be TRBD1 (6 bases). Germline V lookup: CDR1 MNHEY, CDR2 SVGAGI. V was clipped by 6 bases and J by 0 bases, with 9 bases between them. The length of the CDR3 is 14 residues. As DNA, the CDR3 is TGTGCCAGCAGACAGGGATATAGCAATCAGCCCCAGCATTTT. Amino acids: CASRQGYSNQPQHF.

The chain links TRBV5-1 to TRBJ1-4, with D perhaps TRBD1 (6 bases). V was shortened by 0 bases and J by 5 bases, with 14 bases between the two germline ends. Germline loops: CDR1 SGHRS, CDR2 YFSETQ. The CDR3 length is 16 residues. The CDR3 sequence is CASSLARGGGNEKLFF. CDR3 in DNA: TGCGCCAGCAGCTTGGCCCGTGGAGGGGGAAATGAAAAACTGTTTTTT.

The DNA for the CDR3 is TGTGCCAGCTCACAAAGTATAGCAACTAATGAAAAACTGTTTTTT. Translating gives CASSQSIATNEKLFF. The rearrangement uses TRBV18 and TRBJ1-4; D not resolved. Trimming cost V 4 bases and J 0 bases, with 9 bases left between them. The CDR3 spans 15 residues. Germline lookup yields CDR1 KGHSH and CDR2 LQKENI.

This clone was recorded only once. The chain joins TRBV7-9 to TRBJ1-3; the D is unclear. From germline, CDR1 is SEHNR and CDR2 FQNEAQ (reference sequence). Between the trimmed V and J ends, which lost 1 base and 0 bases, there was a span of 7 bases. The CDR3 length is 15 residues. The CDR3 sequence is CASSLGGSSGNTIYF. In nucleotides, the CDR3 is TGTGCCAGCAGCTTAGGGGGTAGCTCTGGAAACACCATATATTTT.

The J gene is TRBJ2-2, the V gene TRBV7-7; tentatively, D is TRBD1 (5 bases). Trimming took off 5 bases at V and 0 bases at J, with 10 bases between the two ends. CDR1 and CDR2 from the germline V gene are SSHAT and FNYEAQ (reference sequence). The CDR3 is 15 residues long. This chain's CDR3 is CASSQTVPNTGELFF. CDR3 DNA sequence: TGTGCCAGCAGCCAGACAGTACCGAACACCGGGGAGCTGTTTTTT. Full variable domain (outside the CDR3, taken from reference TRBV7-7 and TRBJ2-2): GAGVSQSPRYKVTKRGQDVTLRCDPISSHATLYWYQQALGQGPEFLTYFNYEAQPDKSGLPSDRFSAERPEGSISTLTIQRTEQRDSAMYRCASSQTVPNTGELFFGEGSRLTVL.

The V and J genes are TRBV20-1 and TRBJ1-2; no clear D gene. Trimming pared 3 bases from V and 0 bases from J, leaving 17 bases between. The CDR3 loop spans 16 amino acids. Germline loops: CDR1 DFQATT, CDR2 SNEGSKA (reference sequence). Written as DNA, the CDR3 is TGCAGTGCTAGTCCGTTCGTTACAGCCCCTAACTATGGCTACACCTTC. It codes for CSASPFVTAPNYGYTF.